These 25 T cell receptor beta chains were sequenced from one sample in a study of blood T cells in healthy people across ages. Sample-barcoded 5' priming and a J-beta primer mix drove a second PCR of 7 to 11 cycles. TCRdb re-called the 5' RACE reads through MiXCR, storing one row per CDR3 protein. The sample yields just over 1 million distinct CDR3 sequences, 45% seen once. Sequenced input: blood. The receptors here all came from a woman aged 55-70 years in good health.

This clonotype was found once. The chain employs TRBV6-5 and TRBJ2-1; no clear D gene. CDR1 is MNHEY, CDR2 SVGAGI, per germline. The CDR3 has 13 residues. V was pared by 11 bases and J by 2 bases, with 13 bases between. The CDR3 loop reads CAVGRIPYNEQFF. As DNA, the CDR3 is TGTGCCGTAGGGCGGATCCCCTACAATGAGCAGTTCTTC.

The chain employs TRBV15 and TRBJ2-5; TRBD2 matches at 10 bases. This CDR3 is built from 16 residues. The trim removed 5 bases at V and 2 bases at J, leaving 8 bases unmatched. Germline V gene data show CDR1 as LNHNV and CDR2 as YYDKDF (reference sequence). The CDR3 here is CATSGLTSGSQETQYF. The DNA of the CDR3 is TGTGCCACCAGCGGACTGACTAGCGGGTCTCAAGAGACCCAGTACTTC.

This clonotype was counted a single time. The rearrangement uses TRBV20-1 and TRBJ2-7; TRBD1 aligns across 8 bases. The CDR3 is 14 residues long. J was trimmed by 2 bases and V by 4 bases; bases with no gene match: 7. The V gene's germline CDR1 is DFQATT and CDR2 SNEGSKA (reference sequence). The DNA of the CDR3 is TGCAGTGCTAAAGACAGGGGTCTAACCTACGAGCAGTACTTC. The encoded protein is CSAKDRGLTYEQYF.

This clonotype was seen a handful of times. This sequence joins TRBV28 and TRBJ2-7, with TRBD2 matching 9 bases. Trimming removed 2 bases from V and 6 bases from J; junction bases left unmatched: 8. Germline lookup yields CDR1 MDHEN and CDR2 SYDVKM. The CDR3 is 15 residues long. CDR3 amino acids: CASSLRLAGTVEQYF. The CDR3 nucleotides are TGTGCCAGCAGTTTAAGGCTAGCGGGAACGGTCGAGCAGTACTTC. Drawing the rest from reference TRBV28 and TRBJ2-7, the complete variable domain is DVKVTQSSRYLVKRTGEKVFLECVQDMDHENMFWYRQDPGLGLRLIYFSYDVKMKEKGDIPEGYSVSREKKERFSLILESASTNQTSMYLCASSLRLAGTVEQYFGPGTRLTVT.

In its sample, this clonotype was seen a few times. The CDR3 spells CAISGQADEQFF. The CDR3 DNA sequence: TGTGCCATCAGTGGCCAGGCGGATGAGCAGTTCTTC. The rearrangement joins TRBV10-3 to TRBJ2-1; D unclear. Trimming stripped 4 bases from V and 8 bases from J, with 9 bases between. CDR1 ENHRY and CDR2 SYGVKD come from the germline V gene. The CDR3 extends over 12 amino acids.

V usage is TRBV27 and J usage is TRBJ2-7; D ambiguous. In germline, CDR1 is MNHEY, CDR2 SMNVEV (reference sequence). The CDR3 has 13 residues. Trimming took off 5 bases at V and 3 bases at J, with 11 bases between the two ends. CDR3 in DNA: TGTGCCAGCAGTCTCCAGGCGAACTACGAGCAGTACTTC. Its translation: CASSLQANYEQYF.

This clonotype occurred a few times. The chain couples TRBV29-1 to TRBJ1-2, with D unclear. In germline, CDR1 is SQVTM, CDR2 ANQGSEA. Trimming took off 3 bases at V and 2 bases at J, with 7 bases between the two ends. This CDR3 region has 12 residues. CDR3 DNA: TGCAGCGTTGAGAACGGAAACTATGGCTACACCTTC. As protein: CSVENGNYGYTF.

The chain employs TRBV6-5 and TRBJ2-1, with D hard to call. There are 13 residues in the CDR3. Germline values: CDR1 MNHEY, CDR2 SVGAGI. V was pared by 6 bases and J by 5 bases, with 11 bases between. The CDR3 nucleotides are TGTGCCAGCAGCGCCGAGTGGGACAATGAGCAGTTCTTC. Protein product: CASSAEWDNEQFF.

The CDR3 loop is CASSQGTSGTSTDTQYF. CDR3 nucleotide sequence: TGTGCCAGCAGCCAAGGGACTAGCGGGACTAGCACAGATACGCAGTATTTT. This chain joins TRBV14 and TRBJ2-3, with TRBD2 identical over 12 bases. J was trimmed by 0 bases and V by 1 base; bases with no gene match: 2. This CDR3 region has 17 residues. CDR1 and CDR2 from the germline V gene are SGHDN and FVKESK.

Concerning this clonotype: A much larger clone sits a single nucleotide away, making a read error possible. The rearrangement uses TRBV29-1 and TRBJ2-1; 11 nucleotides align to TRBD2. V was pared by 5 bases and J by 8 bases, with 11 bases of the junction left unmatched. This CDR3 has 15 amino acids. The V gene's germline CDR1 is SQVTM and CDR2 ANQGSEA. The CDR3 DNA reads as TGCAGCGTTAAAGTAACTAGCGGGAGAGAAGATGAGCAGTTCTTC. It specifies CSVKVTSGREDEQFF.

CDR3 loop: CASSRILAGGADTQYF. DNA of the CDR3: TGTGCCAGCAGCCGCATACTAGCGGGAGGGGCAGATACGCAGTATTTT. The chain has TRBV7-9 and TRBJ2-3; 13 bases map to TRBD2. CDR1 is SEHNR and CDR2 is FQNEAQ in the germline V gene (reference sequence). V was pared by 5 bases and J by 4 bases, with 6 bases of the junction left unmatched. There are 16 residues in the CDR3.

This chain joins TRBV28 and TRBJ1-2, with TRBD1 identical over 7 bases. Losses at the gene ends were 5 bases for V and 0 bases for J; bases not matched to a gene: 6. Germline-derived CDR1 and CDR2 are MDHEN and SYDVKM. The CDR3 loop spans 15 amino acids. The CDR3 region is CASSPRDSANYGYTF. The CDR3 DNA is TGTGCCAGCAGTCCCCGGGACAGCGCTAACTATGGCTACACCTTC.

This clonotype was detected ten times or more. V and J are TRBV20-1 and TRBJ2-1; the D call may be TRBD1 or TRBD2 (5 bases each). This CDR3 comprises 17 residues. Germline assignment: CDR1 DFQATT and CDR2 SNEGSKA (reference sequence). V lost 0 bases and J 0 bases, leaving 15 bases between the germline ends. The CDR3: CSARDVWGSSSYNEQFF. CDR3 nucleotides: TGCAGTGCTAGAGATGTGTGGGGGTCGAGCTCCTACAATGAGCAGTTCTTC.

The chain couples TRBV29-1 to TRBJ2-2, with 12 bases that match TRBD2. CDR3 length equals 17 residues. Germline V gene data show CDR1 as SQVTM and CDR2 as ANQGSEA. After removal of 0 bases from V and 6 bases from J, the junction contained 8 bases not matched to a gene. The CDR3 is CSVEDQMTSGSSGELFF. CDR3 nucleotides: TGCAGCGTTGAAGATCAGATGACTAGCGGGAGTTCCGGGGAGCTGTTTTTT.

J is TRBJ1-2 and V is TRBV5-1, with D unresolved. Looked up from germline, CDR1 is SGHRS and CDR2 is YFSETQ. The CDR3 contains 15 residues. The ends were cut back, 0 bases at V and 5 bases at J, with 14 bases in the middle. CDR3 sequence: CASSLVGSGVYGYTF. CDR3 coding DNA: TGCGCCAGCAGCTTGGTCGGCTCAGGCGTTTATGGCTACACCTTC.

V usage is TRBV5-5 and J usage is TRBJ2-7, with D perhaps TRBD2 (6 bases). Germline CDR1 is SGHKS and CDR2 is YYEKEE (reference sequence). V was clipped by 3 bases and J by 4 bases, with 14 bases between them. CDR3 length: 14 residues. The CDR3 DNA is TGTGCCAGCAGCTCCGGGGGATTCTCATACGAGCAGTACTTC. It is translated as CASSSGGFSYEQYF.

This sequence joins TRBV30 and TRBJ1-5; no clear D. Trimming left V 1 base short and J 1 base short, with 11 bases between. Germline CDR1 and CDR2: GTSNPN and SVGIG (reference sequence). There are 15 residues in the CDR3. The CDR3 region is CAWSEWTGSNQPQHF. The CDR3 nucleotides are TGTGCCTGGAGTGAGTGGACGGGGAGCAATCAGCCCCAGCATTTT.

This clonotype was counted only a few times. The chain uses TRBV2 and TRBJ2-3; D is possibly TRBD1 or TRBD2 (6 bases each). The germline V and J ends were trimmed by 3 bases and 4 bases, with 8 bases remaining between them. The germline gives CDR1 SNHLY, CDR2 FYNNEI. The CDR3 runs to 13 residues. The CDR3 coding sequence is TGTGCCAGCAGTGACGGGGGCCCAGATACGCAGTATTTT. This translates into CASSDGGPDTQYF. Filled out from reference TRBV2 and TRBJ2-3, the complete variable domain reads EPEVTQTPSHQVTQMGQEVILRCVPISNHLYFYWYRQILGQKVEFLVSFYNNEISEKSEIFDDQFSVERPDGSNFTLKIRSTKLEDSAMYFCASSDGGPDTQYFGPGTRLTVL.

The gene calls are TRBV7-9 and TRBJ1-2; perhaps TRBD1 as D (5 bases). The germline CDR1 and CDR2 sequences are SEHNR and FQNEAQ (reference sequence). V was clipped by 1 base and J by 4 bases, with 10 bases between them. There are 14 residues in the CDR3. The CDR3, as DNA: TGTGCCAGCAGCTTAGGTCAGGGTCTCTATGGCTACACCTTC. Translating gives CASSLGQGLYGYTF.

This clonotype came up a few times. The V call is TRBV27, the J call TRBJ2-7; 9 positions agree with TRBD1. Germline-derived CDR1 and CDR2 are MNHEY and SMNVEV (reference sequence). This CDR3 has 15 residues. V shed 6 bases, J shed 5 bases, and the junction held 11 bases outside the gene matches. The CDR3 region has the DNA TGTGCCAGCAGCCGAGAAGGACAGGGGATGCACGAGCAGTACTTC. It encodes CASSREGQGMHEQYF.

This clonotype turned up a few times. The CDR3 DNA reads as TGTGCCAGCAGTGCAGACGGCCGCTCTGGGGCCAACGTCCTGACTTTC. Amino acid sequence: CASSADGRSGANVLTF. This chain links TRBV2 with TRBJ2-6; unclear D gene. The V end lost 4 bases, the J end lost 0 bases, and 10 bases lay between the germline ends. The CDR3 consists of 16 residues. Germline CDR1 and CDR2: SNHLY and FYNNEI. Based on the CDR3 plus reference TRBV2 and TRBJ2-6, the full variable domain is EPEVTQTPSHQVTQMGQEVILRCVPISNHLYFYWYRQILGQKVEFLVSFYNNEISEKSEIFDDQFSVERPDGSNFTLKIRSTKLEDSAMYFCASSADGRSGANVLTFGAGSRLTVL.

The rearrangement joins TRBV19 to TRBJ2-7; the match to TRBD1 covers 7 bases. This CDR3 spans 15 amino acids. Germline V gene lookup returns CDR1 LNHDA and CDR2 SQIVND (reference sequence). J was trimmed by 0 bases and V by 2 bases; bases with no gene match: 4. The CDR3 DNA follows: TGTGCCAGTAGTATATCCCGGGACAGCTCCTACGAGCAGTACTTC. Translated: CASSISRDSSYEQYF.

The chain couples TRBV27 to TRBJ1-2; D may be TRBD1 (5 bases). CDR1 MNHEY and CDR2 SMNVEV come from the germline V gene (reference sequence). The CDR3 runs to 15 residues. V was cut by 3 bases and J by 3 bases, with 14 bases left in between. The CDR3 nucleotides are TGTGCCAGCAGTTTGGGACGCAGGCCCGACTATGGCTACACCTTC. It specifies CASSLGRRPDYGYTF.

The chain combines TRBV20-1 with TRBJ2-7, with D tentatively TRBD1 (5 bases). Deletions cut 1 base from V and 5 bases from J, with 15 bases between. The CDR3 has 14 residues. Germline V gives CDR1 DFQATT, CDR2 SNEGSKA (reference sequence). CDR3 nucleotide sequence: TGCAGTGCTAGAGTCAGGGCTCAGAGTCACGAGCAGTACTTC. Protein: CSARVRAQSHEQYF.

The CDR3 is CSATGTIYNEQFF. CDR3 bases: TGCAGTGCTACCGGGACTATTTACAATGAGCAGTTCTTC. V and J are TRBV20-1 and TRBJ2-1, with 7 bases lining up with TRBD2. Germline V lookup: CDR1 DFQATT, CDR2 SNEGSKA (reference sequence). Trimming cost V 4 bases and J 4 bases; bases outside gene matches: 4. CDR3 length equals 13 residues.